The present entry profiles one T cell receptor (beta chain) with its context. The read falls 3 residues short of the CDR3 end, and the missing part is taken from the germline J gene. From germline, CDR1 is SGHRS and CDR2 YFSETQ. The length of the CDR3 is 14 residues. Trimming left V 0 bases short and J 3 bases short, with 10 bases between. Here immunoSEQ multiplex PCR was the method, and the copy in TCRdb shows in-frame clones only, minus some. The sample is made up of 46,000 or so clones, and the top ten hold 35% to 40% of it. This sample stems from a study of T cells in women clearing cervical HPV infection. Study-level information: Controls gave blood once infection was undetectable; cases at lesion identification. Case blood was drawn a median about 160 days after lesion detection.

Sequenced input: blood buffy coat. V usage is TRBV5-1 and J usage is TRBJ2-7, with D hard to call. The origin of this receptor is a woman between 18 and 75 years old with a cervical HPV16 infection that either progressed to CIN3+ or cleared (not recorded which). Partial CDR3 DNA: TGCGCCAGCAGCTTGGAATCCGGGTACTACGAG. Its translation: CASSLESGYYE. The full CDR3 is CASSLESGYYEQYF. The full variable domain, its missing parts supplied by reference TRBV5-1 and TRBJ2-7, is KAGVTQTPRYLIKTRGQQVTLSCSPISGHRSVSWYQQTPGQGLQFLFEYFSETQRNKGNFPGRFSGRQFSNSRSEMNVSTLELGDSALYLCASSLESGYYEQYFGPGTRLTVT.